The following is a T cell receptor (beta chain) sequence with its context. The data are from a study of blood T cell repertoires in COVID-19. Sequencing was performed with immunoSEQ multiplex PCR; in TCRdb, only in-frame clones are kept and a portion is missing. The sample consists of hundreds of thousands of clones, roughly 79% of them appearing once. Trimming at V came to 4 bases and at J to 6 bases, leaving 10 bases not matched to a gene. The CDR3 is made up of 16 amino acids. Germline V gene lookup returns CDR1 SGHKS and CDR2 YYEKEE (reference sequence). The sequence derives from a woman of 80 years or more with acute or convalescent COVID-19. The chain has TRBV5-5 and TRBJ1-6; 7 bases match TRBD1. The sample was peripheral blood. The CDR3 region is CASSANSGTVNSPLHF. CDR3 DNA sequence: TGTGCCAGCAGCGCAAACTCCGGGACAGTTAATTCACCCCTCCACTTT.